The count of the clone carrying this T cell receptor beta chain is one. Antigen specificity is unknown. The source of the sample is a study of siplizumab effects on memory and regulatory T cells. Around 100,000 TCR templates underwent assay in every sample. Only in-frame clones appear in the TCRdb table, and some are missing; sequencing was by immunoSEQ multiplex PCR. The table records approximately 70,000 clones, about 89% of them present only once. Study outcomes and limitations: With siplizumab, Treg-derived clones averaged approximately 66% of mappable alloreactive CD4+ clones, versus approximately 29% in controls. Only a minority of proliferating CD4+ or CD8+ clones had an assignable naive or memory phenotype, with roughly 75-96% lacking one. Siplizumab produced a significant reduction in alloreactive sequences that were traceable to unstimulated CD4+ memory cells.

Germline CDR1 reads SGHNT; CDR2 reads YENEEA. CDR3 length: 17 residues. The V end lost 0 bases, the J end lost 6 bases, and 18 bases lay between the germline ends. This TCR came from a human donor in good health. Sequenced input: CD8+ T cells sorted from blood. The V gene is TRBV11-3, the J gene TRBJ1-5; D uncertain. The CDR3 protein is CASSLDRARRQSQPQHF. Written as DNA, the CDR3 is TGTGCCAGCAGCTTAGATCGTGCTAGGCGGCAATCTCAGCCCCAGCATTTT.